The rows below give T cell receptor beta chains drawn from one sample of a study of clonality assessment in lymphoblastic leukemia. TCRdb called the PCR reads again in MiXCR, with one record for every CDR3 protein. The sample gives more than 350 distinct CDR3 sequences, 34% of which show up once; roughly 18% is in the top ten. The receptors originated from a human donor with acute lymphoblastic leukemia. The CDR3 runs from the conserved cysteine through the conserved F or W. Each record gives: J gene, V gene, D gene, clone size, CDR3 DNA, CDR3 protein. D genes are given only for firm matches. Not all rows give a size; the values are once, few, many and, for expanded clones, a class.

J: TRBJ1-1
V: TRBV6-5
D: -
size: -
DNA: TGTGCCAGCAGTTCGGCCCCCGGGACTGAAGCTTTCTTT
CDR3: CASSSAPGTEAFF

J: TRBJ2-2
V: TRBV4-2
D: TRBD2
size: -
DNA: TGTGCCAGCAGCCAGGCGGGGCCGGGACTAGCGGGCACCGGGGAGCTGTTTTTT
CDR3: CASSQAGPGLAGTGELFF

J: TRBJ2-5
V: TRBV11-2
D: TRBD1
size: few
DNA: TGTGCCAGCAGCTTAGTCCCTCCGGCAGAGGGGGCGAGGGGGGAGACCCAGTACTTC
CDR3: CASSLVPPAEGARGETQYF

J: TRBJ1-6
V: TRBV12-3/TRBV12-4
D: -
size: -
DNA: TGTGCCAGCAGCCAACGCAGGGTATCCTATAATTCACCCCTCCACTTT
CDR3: CASSQRRVSYNSPLHF

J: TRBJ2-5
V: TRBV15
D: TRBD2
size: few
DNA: TGTGCCACCAGCAGAGTGGCGGGGGGCCAAGAGACCCAGTACTTC
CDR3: CATSRVAGGQETQYF

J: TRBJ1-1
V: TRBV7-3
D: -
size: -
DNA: TGTGCCAGCAGCTTAGCCCCTAACACTGAAGCTTTCTTT
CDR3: CASSLAPNTEAFF

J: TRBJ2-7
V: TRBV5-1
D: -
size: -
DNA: TGCGCCAGCAGCTTGTCGGCAAACTACGAGCAGTACTTC
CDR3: CASSLSANYEQYF

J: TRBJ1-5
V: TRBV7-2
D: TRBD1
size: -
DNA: TGTGCCAGCAGCTTAGGGGACAGGCCGGAGGATCAGCCCCAGCATTTT
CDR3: CASSLGDRPEDQPQHF

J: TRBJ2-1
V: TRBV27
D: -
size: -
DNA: TGTGCCAGCAGTACCGGGGCAGGGGACGGTCTTAGGGGTGAGCAGTTCTTC
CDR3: CASSTGAGDGLRGEQFF

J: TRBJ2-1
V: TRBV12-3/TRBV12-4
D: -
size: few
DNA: TGTGCCAGCCTTGGTTCGGGGAATGAGCAGTTCTTC
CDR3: CASLGSGNEQFF

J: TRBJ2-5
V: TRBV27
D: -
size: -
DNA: TGTGCCAGCAGGAGCGCGGGGCGGGAGACCCAGTACTTC
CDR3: CASRSAGRETQYF

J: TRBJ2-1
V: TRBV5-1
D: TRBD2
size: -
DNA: TGCGCCAGCAGCCCGGACTTAGCGGGGAGCTCCTACAATGAGCAGTTCTTC
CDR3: CASSPDLAGSSYNEQFF

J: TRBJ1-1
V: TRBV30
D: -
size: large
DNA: TGTGCCTGGAGCCCAATCACTGAAGCTTTCTTT
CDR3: CAWSPITEAFF

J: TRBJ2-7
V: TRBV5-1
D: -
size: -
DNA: TGCGCCAGCAGCTTGTTACAGGGATACGAGCAGTACTTC
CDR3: CASSLLQGYEQYF

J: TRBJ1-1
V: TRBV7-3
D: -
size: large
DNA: TGTGCCAGCAGCTTAAGCGGTGTGGCTGAAGCTTTCTTT
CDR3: CASSLSGVAEAFF

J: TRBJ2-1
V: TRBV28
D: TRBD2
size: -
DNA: TGTGCCAGCAGTTTACTAGCGGCGAGCAATGAGCAGTTCTTC
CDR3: CASSLLAASNEQFF

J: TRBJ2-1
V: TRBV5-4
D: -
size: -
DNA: TGTGTCAGCAGCTTGAAGGAACCGACGAATGAGCAGTTCTTC
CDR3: CVSSLKEPTNEQFF

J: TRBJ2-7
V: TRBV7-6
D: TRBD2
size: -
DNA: TGTGCCAGCAGCAAAAATCCCCCGGGGGGGGTTGGAGATCCCCACTACGAGCAGTACTTC
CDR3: CASSKNPPGGVGDPHYEQYF

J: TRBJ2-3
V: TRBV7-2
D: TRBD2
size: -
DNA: TGTGCCAGCAGCCTGCGGGGAGGGCCAAGCACAGATACGCAGTATTTT
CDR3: CASSLRGGPSTDTQYF

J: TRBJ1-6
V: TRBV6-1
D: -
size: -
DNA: TGTGCCAGCAGTGAAGGTTGGGACGGATATTCACCCCTCCACTTT
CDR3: CASSEGWDGYSPLHF

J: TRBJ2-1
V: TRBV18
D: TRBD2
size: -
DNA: TGTGCCAGCTCACCTACTAGCGGGAATTACAATGAGCAGTTCTTC
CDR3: CASSPTSGNYNEQFF

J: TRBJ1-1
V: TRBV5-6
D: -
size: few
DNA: TGTGCCAGCAGCCTTTTGGGCGAAGCTTTCTTT
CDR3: CASSLLGEAFF

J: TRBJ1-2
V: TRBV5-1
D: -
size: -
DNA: TGCGCCAGCAGTCCGGATTTAACCAGCTATGGCTACACCTTC
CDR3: CASSPDLTSYGYTF

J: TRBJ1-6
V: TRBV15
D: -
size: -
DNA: TGTGCCACCAGCGGAGACCGTCTGGGTGGTTCACCCCTCCACTTT
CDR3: CATSGDRLGGSPLHF

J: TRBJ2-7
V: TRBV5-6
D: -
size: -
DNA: TGTGCCAGCGGTAGGGGCGGGAACTCCTACGAGCAGTACTTC
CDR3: CASGRGGNSYEQYF

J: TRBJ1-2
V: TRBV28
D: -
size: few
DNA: TGTGCCAGCAGTTCGTACCCAGCACTTGGCTACACCTTC
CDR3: CASSSYPALGYTF

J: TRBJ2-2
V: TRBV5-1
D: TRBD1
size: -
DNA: TGCGCCAGCAGCCAGGGGGACACCGGGGAGCTGTTTTTT
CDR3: CASSQGDTGELFF